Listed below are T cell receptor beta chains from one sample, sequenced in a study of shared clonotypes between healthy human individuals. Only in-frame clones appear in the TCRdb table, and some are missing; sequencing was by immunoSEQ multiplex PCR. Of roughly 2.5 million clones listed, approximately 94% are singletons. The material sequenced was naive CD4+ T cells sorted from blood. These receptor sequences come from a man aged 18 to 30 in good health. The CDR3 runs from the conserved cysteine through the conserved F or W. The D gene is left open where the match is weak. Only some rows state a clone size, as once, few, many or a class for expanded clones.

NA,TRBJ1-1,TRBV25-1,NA,TGTGCCAGCAGGCCACAAGTCATGAACACTGAAGCTTTCTTT,CASRPQVMNTEAFF
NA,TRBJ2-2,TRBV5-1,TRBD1,TGCGCCAGTACGAATCCGGGACAGGGAGGAACCGGGGAGCTGTTTTTT,CASTNPGQGGTGELFF
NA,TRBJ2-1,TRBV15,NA,TGTGCCACCAGCAGAGGGGTAAGCGGAGTGGATGAGCAGTTCTTC,CATSRGVSGVDEQFF
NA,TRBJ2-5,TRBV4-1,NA,TGCGCCAGCAGCCCGACTCTGGGGACCCAGTACTTC,CASSPTLGTQYF
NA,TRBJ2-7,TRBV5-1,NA,TGCGCCAGCAGCTTTAACTCCGCCCAGGGCTCCTACGAGCAGTACTTC,CASSFNSAQGSYEQYF
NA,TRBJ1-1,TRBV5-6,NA,TGTGCCAGCAGCTTCCGGGGGCGGTTCACTGAAGCTTTCTTT,CASSFRGRFTEAFF
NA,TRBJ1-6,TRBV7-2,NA,TGTGCCAGCAGCTTGAGGGGCTCCTATAATTCACCCCTCCACTTT,CASSLRGSYNSPLHF
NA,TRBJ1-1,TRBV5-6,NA,TGTGCCAGCAGCTTGGGTGGGCCTCTTCCGTCTGAAGCTTTCTTT,CASSLGGPLPSEAFF
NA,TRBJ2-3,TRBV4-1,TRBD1,TGCGCCAGCAGCCGACAGGGGGAATCCGCAGATACGCAGTATTTT,CASSRQGESADTQYF
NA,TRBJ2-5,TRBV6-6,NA,TGTGCCAGCAGTTACAGCAGGGGTGAAGAGACCCAGTACTTC,CASSYSRGEETQYF
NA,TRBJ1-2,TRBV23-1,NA,TGCGCCAGCAGTCGGACTACAGGGAAGGGTGGCTACACCTTC,CASSRTTGKGGYTF
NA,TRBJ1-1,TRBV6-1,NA,TGTGCCGGAAAGAACGGACCTGAAGCTTTCTTT,CAGKNGPEAFF
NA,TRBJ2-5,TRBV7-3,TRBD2,TGTGCCAGCAGCCCTAGCGGTGGAGAGACCCAGTACTTC,CASSPSGGETQYF
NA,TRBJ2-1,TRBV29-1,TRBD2,TGCAGCGGCCTCCGGGGGGAGCGGTTCTTC,CSGLRGERFF
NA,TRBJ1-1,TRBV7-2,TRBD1,TGTGCCAGCAGCTTAGAGGGGACAGGGGGGAACACTGAAGCTTTCTTT,CASSLEGTGGNTEAFF
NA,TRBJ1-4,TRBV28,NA,TGTGCCAGCGGTATAAATGAAAAACTGTTTTTT,CASGINEKLFF
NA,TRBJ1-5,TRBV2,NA,TGTGCCAGCAGTGGTCAGGGAGGGGATCAGCCCCAGCATTTT,CASSGQGGDQPQHF
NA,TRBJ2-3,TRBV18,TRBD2,TGTGCCAGCGCGATAGCGGGAGTGTCAGATACGCAGTATTTT,CASAIAGVSDTQYF
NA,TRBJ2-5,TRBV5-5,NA,TGTGCCAGCAGCTTGGCGGCTCCGGGGGCGCGATTGGGGGAGACCCAGTACTTC,CASSLAAPGARLGETQYF
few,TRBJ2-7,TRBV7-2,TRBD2,TGTGCCAGCAGCTTCGGGAGGGCTTCCTACGAGCAGTACTTC,CASSFGRASYEQYF